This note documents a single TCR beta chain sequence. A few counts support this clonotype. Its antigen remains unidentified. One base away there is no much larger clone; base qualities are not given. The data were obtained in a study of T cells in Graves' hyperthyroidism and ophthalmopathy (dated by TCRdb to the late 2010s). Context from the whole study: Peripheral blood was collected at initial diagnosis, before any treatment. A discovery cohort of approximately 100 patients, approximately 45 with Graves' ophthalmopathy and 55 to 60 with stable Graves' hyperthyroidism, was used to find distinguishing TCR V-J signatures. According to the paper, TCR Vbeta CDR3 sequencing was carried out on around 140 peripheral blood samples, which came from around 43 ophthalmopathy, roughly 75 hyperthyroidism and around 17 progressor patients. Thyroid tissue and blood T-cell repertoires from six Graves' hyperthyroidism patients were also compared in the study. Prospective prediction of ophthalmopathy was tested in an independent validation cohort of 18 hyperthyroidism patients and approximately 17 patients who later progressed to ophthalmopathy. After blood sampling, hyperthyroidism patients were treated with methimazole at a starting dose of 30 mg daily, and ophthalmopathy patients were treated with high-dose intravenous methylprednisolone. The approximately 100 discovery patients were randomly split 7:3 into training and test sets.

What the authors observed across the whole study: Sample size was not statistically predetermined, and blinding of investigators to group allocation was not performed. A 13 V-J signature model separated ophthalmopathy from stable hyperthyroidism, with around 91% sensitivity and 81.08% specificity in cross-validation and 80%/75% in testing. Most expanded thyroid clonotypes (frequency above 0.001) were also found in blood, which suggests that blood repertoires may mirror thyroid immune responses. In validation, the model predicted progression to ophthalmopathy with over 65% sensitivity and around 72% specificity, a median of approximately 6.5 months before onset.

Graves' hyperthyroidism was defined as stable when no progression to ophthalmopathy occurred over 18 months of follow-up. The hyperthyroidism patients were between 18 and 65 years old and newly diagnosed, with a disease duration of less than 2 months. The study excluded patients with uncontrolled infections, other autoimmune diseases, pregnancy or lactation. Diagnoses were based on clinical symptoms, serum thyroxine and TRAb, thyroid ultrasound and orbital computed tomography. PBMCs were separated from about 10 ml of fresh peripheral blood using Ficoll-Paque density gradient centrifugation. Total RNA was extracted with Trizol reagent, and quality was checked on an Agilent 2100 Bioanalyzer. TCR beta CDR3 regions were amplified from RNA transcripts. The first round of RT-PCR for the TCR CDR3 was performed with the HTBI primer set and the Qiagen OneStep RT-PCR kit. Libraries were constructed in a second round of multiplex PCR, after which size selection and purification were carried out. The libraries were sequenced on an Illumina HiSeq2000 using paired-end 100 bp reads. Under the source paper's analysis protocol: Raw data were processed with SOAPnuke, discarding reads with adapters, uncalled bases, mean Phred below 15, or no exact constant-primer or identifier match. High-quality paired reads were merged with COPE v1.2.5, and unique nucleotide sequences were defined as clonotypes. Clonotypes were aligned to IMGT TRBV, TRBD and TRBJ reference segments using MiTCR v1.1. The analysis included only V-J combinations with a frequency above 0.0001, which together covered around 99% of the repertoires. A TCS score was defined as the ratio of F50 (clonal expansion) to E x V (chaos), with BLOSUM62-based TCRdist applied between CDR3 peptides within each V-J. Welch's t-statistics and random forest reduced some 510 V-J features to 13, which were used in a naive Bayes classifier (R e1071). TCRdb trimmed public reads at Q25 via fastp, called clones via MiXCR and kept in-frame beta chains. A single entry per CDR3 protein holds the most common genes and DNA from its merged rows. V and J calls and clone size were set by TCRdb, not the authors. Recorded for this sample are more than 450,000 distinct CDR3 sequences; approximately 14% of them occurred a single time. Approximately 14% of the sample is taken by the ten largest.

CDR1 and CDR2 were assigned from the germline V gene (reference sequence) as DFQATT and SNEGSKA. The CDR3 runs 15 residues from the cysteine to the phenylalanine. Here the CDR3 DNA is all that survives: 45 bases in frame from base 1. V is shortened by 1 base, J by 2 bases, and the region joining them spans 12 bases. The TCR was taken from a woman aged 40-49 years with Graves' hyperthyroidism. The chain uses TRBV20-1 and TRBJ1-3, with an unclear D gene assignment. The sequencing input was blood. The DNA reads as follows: TGCAGTGCTAGAGCGCTCCTTGGCACTGGAAACACCATATATTTT. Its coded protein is CSARALLGTGNTIYF.